Shown below are 9 T cell receptor beta chains from a single sample sequenced in a study of response to subunit inactivated influenza vaccine. Each CDR3 protein gets one entry after TCRdb re-called the RT-PCR reads with MiXCR. The repertoire holds 710,000 or so distinct CDR3 sequences, with 15% to 18% as singletons. The sample consisted of PBMCs from blood, taken roughly 13 days after vaccination. The receptors come from a man aged 45 to 65 who received an inactivated influenza vaccine.

The chain links TRBV10-3 to TRBJ2-7; TRBD1 might be the D (5 bases). V shed 10 bases and J shed 0 bases, with 13 bases lying between them. This CDR3 region has 13 residues. Germline V gene data show CDR1 as ENHRY and CDR2 as SYGVKD. CDR3 sequence reads: CASMTEHSYEQYF. DNA for the CDR3: TGTGCCAGCATGACAGAGCACTCCTACGAGCAGTACTTC.

This clonotype was counted only a few times. The J gene is TRBJ2-1, the V gene TRBV6-1; maybe TRBD2 (5 bases). Germline CDR1 is MNHNS and CDR2 is SASEGT. The CDR3 runs to 16 residues. Between the trimmed V and J ends, which lost 6 bases and 2 bases, there was a span of 17 bases. The CDR3 protein is CASSHRGWWTYNEQFF. The CDR3 DNA reads TGTGCCAGCAGCCACCGGGGTTGGTGGACCTACAATGAGCAGTTCTTC.

This clonotype has ten or more counts. This sequence joins TRBV7-2 and TRBJ1-2, with D hard to call. Germline lookup yields CDR1 SGHTA and CDR2 FQGNSA. The CDR3 is 13 residues long. V lost 5 bases, J lost 11 bases, and 18 bases lay in between. CDR3 amino acids: CASSQVWEARYTF. For the CDR3, the DNA is TGTGCCAGCAGCCAGGTGTGGGAGGCAAGGTACACCTTC.

The rearrangement uses TRBV5-1 and TRBJ1-6; D call uncertain. CDR1 is SGHRS and CDR2 is YFSETQ in the germline V gene. CDR3 length: 14 amino acids. V was shortened by 1 base and J by 7 bases, with 9 bases between the two germline ends. The CDR3 DNA follows: TGCGCCAGCAGCTTGAACGGAGGCAATTCACCCCTCCACTTT. It translates to CASSLNGGNSPLHF.

The chain joins TRBV11-2 to TRBJ2-5; TRBD1 matches 8 bases. This CDR3 has 18 amino acids. From germline, CDR1 is SGHAT and CDR2 FQNNGV. Trimming at V came to 4 bases and at J to 3 bases, leaving 16 bases not matched to a gene. The CDR3 nucleotides are TGTGCCAGCAGCTCAAGAATCCGGACAGGGCCGAGGGAAGAGACCCAGTACTTC. Amino acid sequence: CASSSRIRTGPREETQYF.

The rearrangement joins TRBV7-2 to TRBJ2-3; D possibly uses TRBD1 or TRBD2 (5 bases each). CDR3 length: 15 amino acids. V was clipped by 3 bases and J by 4 bases, with 14 bases between them. CDR1 and CDR2 from the germline V gene are SGHTA and FQGNSA. The CDR3 DNA reads TGTGCCAGCAGCTTGGGTGGGGGTGCATCAGATACGCAGTATTTT. Translation: CASSLGGGASDTQYF.

The chain carries TRBV6-1 and TRBJ2-3; D call uncertain. The CDR3 has 14 amino acids. CDR1 and CDR2 from the germline V gene are MNHNS and SASEGT. V lost 5 bases and J 2 bases, leaving 11 bases between the germline ends. The CDR3 region has the DNA TGTGCCAGCAGTCCCGGACGGTACACAGATACGCAGTATTTT. Amino acid sequence: CASSPGRYTDTQYF.

This clonotype came up once. This sequence joins TRBV6-2 or TRBV6-3 and TRBJ2-3, with D perhaps matching TRBD2 (6 bases). V lost 2 bases and J 14 bases, leaving 17 bases between the germline ends. Germline CDR1 is MNHEY and CDR2 is SVGEGT. The CDR3 runs to 13 residues. The CDR3 reads CASSYLPRAGRYF. CDR3 nucleotide sequence: TGTGCCAGCAGTTACCTCCCCAGGGCGGGGAGGTATTTT.

Only a few counts were recorded for this clonotype. V gene TRBV7-3 combines with J gene TRBJ2-7; 8 bases are shared with TRBD1. CDR3 length equals 15 residues. The junction had 10 bases not matched to a gene; V was cut back by 6 bases and J by 3 bases. Germline CDR1 reads SGHTA; CDR2 reads FQGTGA. This CDR3 reads CASSPQGATFYEQYF. CDR3 in DNA: TGTGCCAGCAGTCCTCAGGGGGCCACTTTCTACGAGCAGTACTTC. The variable domain in full, completed from reference TRBV7-3 and TRBJ2-7, reads GAGVSQTPSNKVTEKGKYVELRCDPISGHTALYWYRQSLGQGPEFLIYFQGTGAADDSGLPNDRFFAVRPEGSVSTLKIQRTERGDSAVYLCASSPQGATFYEQYFGPGTRLTVT.